The rows below give T cell receptor beta chains drawn from one sample of a study of CD8 T cells in ankylosing spondylitis. Each CDR3 protein is one row after TCRdb ran MiXCR on the 5' RACE reads. The sample contains 40,000 to 55,000 distinct CDR3 sequences, 6.5% to 9% of which appear only once. The sequenced sample consisted of blood, either unsorted or a sorted T cell fraction (not recorded which). The receptor source for this set is a female donor with ankylosing spondylitis or in good health (not recorded which). Both conserved end residues are part of each CDR3. D genes are given only for firm matches. Rows may omit the clone size; those that give it use once, few, many or a size class.

D: NA
J: TRBJ1-1
V: TRBV29-1
size: many
CDR3: CSVDGTLNTEAFF
DNA: TGCAGCGTTGACGGCACATTGAACACTGAAGCTTTCTTT

D: NA
J: TRBJ2-7
V: TRBV7-8
size: many
CDR3: CASKVSGAYEQYF
DNA: TGTGCCAGCAAGGTATCTGGTGCCTACGAGCAGTACTTC

D: NA
J: TRBJ2-2
V: TRBV5-1
size: many
CDR3: CASSLAGGYTGELFF
DNA: TGCGCCAGCAGCTTGGCCGGCGGGTACACCGGGGAGCTGTTTTTT

D: NA
J: TRBJ2-3
V: TRBV10-3
size: many
CDR3: CAISETRTPRTDTQYF
DNA: TGTGCCATCAGTGAGACCCGAACACCGAGGACAGATACGCAGTATTTT

D: TRBD2
J: TRBJ2-3
V: TRBV20-1
size: many
CDR3: CSAGAIAGGTDTQYF
DNA: TGCAGTGCCGGGGCGATAGCGGGGGGCACAGATACGCAGTATTTT

D: TRBD1
J: TRBJ1-2
V: TRBV20-1
size: many
CDR3: CSASRDSNYGYTF
DNA: TGCAGTGCTAGCAGGGACAGTAACTATGGCTACACCTTC

D: NA
J: TRBJ2-1
V: TRBV6-5
size: many
CDR3: CASSDSSRDFYNEQFF
DNA: TGTGCCAGCAGTGACTCTTCCCGGGACTTTTACAATGAGCAGTTCTTC

D: TRBD1
J: TRBJ1-2
V: TRBV5-1
size: many
CDR3: CASEPGGGLYGYTF
DNA: TGCGCCAGCGAGCCGGGAGGGGGCCTCTATGGCTACACCTTC

D: NA
J: TRBJ2-7
V: TRBV5-1
size: many
CDR3: CASSLENEQYF
DNA: TGCGCCAGCAGCTTGGAGAACGAGCAGTACTTC

D: NA
J: TRBJ2-1
V: TRBV5-1
size: many
CDR3: CASSNRANGEQFF
DNA: TGCGCCAGCAGCAACCGGGCAAATGGGGAGCAGTTCTTC

D: NA
J: TRBJ2-3
V: TRBV7-3
size: many
CDR3: CASSLSASDTQYF
DNA: TGTGCCAGCAGCTTATCGGCATCGGATACGCAGTATTTT

D: TRBD2
J: TRBJ2-1
V: TRBV20-1
size: many
CDR3: CSARDPLAGGPHGEQFF
DNA: TGCAGTGCTAGAGACCCATTAGCGGGGGGGCCGCACGGTGAGCAGTTCTTC

D: NA
J: TRBJ1-2
V: TRBV29-1
size: many
CDR3: CSVAPYGYTF
DNA: TGCAGCGTTGCCCCTTATGGCTACACCTTC

D: NA
J: TRBJ1-2
V: TRBV10-3
size: many
CDR3: CAISESTNYGYTF
DNA: TGTGCCATCAGTGAGAGTACTAACTATGGCTACACCTTC

D: NA
J: TRBJ1-1
V: TRBV5-1
size: many
CDR3: CASSSNRNTEAFF
DNA: TGCGCCAGCAGCTCCAACAGAAACACTGAAGCTTTCTTT

D: TRBD1
J: TRBJ1-4
V: TRBV27
size: many
CDR3: CASSPGTGAEKLFF
DNA: TGTGCCAGCAGTCCGGGGACAGGGGCCGAAAAACTGTTTTTT

D: TRBD2
J: TRBJ2-1
V: TRBV6-1
size: many
CDR3: CASSELAGGFNEQFF
DNA: TGTGCCAGCAGTGAACTAGCGGGGGGTTTCAATGAGCAGTTCTTC

D: NA
J: TRBJ2-3
V: TRBV7-2
size: NA
CDR3: CASSFRGLTDTQYF
DNA: TGTGCCAGCAGCTTTAGGGGCCTCACAGATACGCAGTATTTT

D: TRBD1
J: TRBJ2-7
V: TRBV10-2
size: many
CDR3: CASSSNRGYEQYF
DNA: TGCGCCAGCAGCTCTAACAGGGGCTACGAGCAGTACTTC

D: NA
J: TRBJ1-6
V: TRBV11-2
size: large
CDR3: CASSLDHSLTQALHF
DNA: TGTGCCAGCAGCTTAGATCACAGCTTGACTCAAGCCCTCCACTTT

D: NA
J: TRBJ2-3
V: TRBV5-5
size: many
CDR3: CASSFGFREDGTDTQYF
DNA: TGTGCCAGCAGCTTTGGATTCAGGGAGGATGGCACAGATACGCAGTATTTT

D: TRBD1
J: TRBJ1-4
V: TRBV20-1
size: NA
CDR3: CSAVTGANNEKLFF
DNA: TGCAGTGCAGTGACAGGGGCCAATAATGAAAAACTGTTTTTT

D: NA
J: TRBJ1-2
V: TRBV21-1
size: many
CDR3: CASSRRKGNYGYTF
DNA: TGTGCCAGCAGCAGGCGCAAGGGAAACTATGGCTACACCTTC

D: TRBD1
J: TRBJ1-1
V: TRBV29-1
size: many
CDR3: CSVRTGAEAFF
DNA: TGCAGCGTGCGGACAGGGGCTGAAGCTTTCTTT

D: NA
J: TRBJ1-5
V: TRBV19
size: NA
CDR3: CASSIRGGLQPQHF
DNA: TGTGCCAGTAGTATTCGAGGGGGTTTGCAGCCCCAGCATTTT

D: NA
J: TRBJ2-1
V: TRBV29-1
size: many
CDR3: CSAIGARGGNEQFF
DNA: TGCAGCGCCATCGGGGCTAGAGGGGGGAATGAGCAGTTCTTC

D: NA
J: TRBJ2-1
V: TRBV7-9
size: few
CDR3: CASSFSNRSNEQFF
DNA: TGTGCCAGCAGCTTTAGTAACAGGTCCAATGAGCAGTTCTTC

D: TRBD2
J: TRBJ2-2
V: TRBV20-1
size: many
CDR3: CSARPTGTSVTGELFF
DNA: TGCAGTGCCAGACCGACCGGGACTAGCGTTACCGGGGAGCTGTTTTTT

D: TRBD1
J: TRBJ1-2
V: TRBV12-3/TRBV12-4
size: many
CDR3: CASSLGTGGADYGYTF
DNA: TGTGCCAGCAGTTTAGGGACAGGGGGCGCGGACTATGGCTACACCTTC

D: NA
J: TRBJ1-1
V: TRBV7-2
size: few
CDR3: CASSSRRTNTEAFF
DNA: TGTGCCAGCAGCTCCAGGCGGACGAACACTGAAGCTTTCTTT

D: NA
J: TRBJ2-1
V: TRBV5-1
size: NA
CDR3: CASSLTGGSINEQFF
DNA: TGCGCCAGCAGCTTAACCGGAGGGTCTATCAATGAGCAGTTCTTC

D: NA
J: TRBJ2-1
V: TRBV4-2
size: many
CDR3: CASSQESRVGQFF
DNA: TGTGCCAGCAGCCAAGAGTCAAGAGTCGGGCAGTTCTTC

D: NA
J: TRBJ2-1
V: TRBV5-1
size: many
CDR3: CASSLEGTSSYNEQFF
DNA: TGCGCCAGCAGCTTGGAAGGCACTAGCTCCTACAATGAGCAGTTCTTC

D: NA
J: TRBJ2-1
V: TRBV7-9
size: many
CDR3: CASSFTLRSNEQFF
DNA: TGTGCCAGCAGCTTCACTCTCCGATCTAATGAGCAGTTCTTC

D: NA
J: TRBJ2-5
V: TRBV5-1
size: many
CDR3: CASSFRQEGRTETQYF
DNA: TGCGCCAGCAGCTTTCGACAGGAGGGTCGTACGGAGACCCAGTACTTC

D: TRBD1
J: TRBJ1-2
V: TRBV10-3
size: many
CDR3: CAISEGRTRGDYGYTF
DNA: TGTGCCATCAGTGAGGGGAGGACCAGGGGGGACTATGGCTACACCTTC

D: NA
J: TRBJ1-2
V: TRBV4-3
size: NA
CDR3: CASGQGNYGYTF
DNA: TGCGCCAGCGGCCAGGGAAACTATGGCTACACCTTC

D: TRBD1
J: TRBJ2-1
V: TRBV20-1
size: many
CDR3: CSAQAGTGGSSGAYNEQFF
DNA: TGCAGTGCTCAAGCAGGGACAGGGGGTAGTTCAGGAGCCTACAATGAGCAGTTCTTC

D: TRBD1
J: TRBJ2-1
V: TRBV5-5
size: many
CDR3: CASIPGTGSNYEQFF
DNA: TGTGCCAGCATCCCCGGGACAGGGAGTAATTATGAGCAGTTCTTC

D: NA
J: TRBJ1-1
V: TRBV5-1
size: many
CDR3: CASSTGESHTEAFF
DNA: TGCGCCAGCTCCACGGGGGAGTCGCACACTGAAGCTTTCTTT

D: NA
J: TRBJ1-1
V: TRBV5-6
size: few
CDR3: CASSPGRRYTEAFF
DNA: TGTGCCAGCAGCCCGGGTCGACGTTACACTGAAGCTTTCTTT

D: NA
J: TRBJ1-5
V: TRBV6-1
size: many
CDR3: CASSPGRGLDSNQPQHF
DNA: TGTGCCAGCAGCCCGGGGAGGGGATTGGACAGCAATCAGCCCCAGCATTTT

D: NA
J: TRBJ1-1
V: TRBV7-8
size: many
CDR3: CASSLVYEGGGTEAFF
DNA: TGTGCCAGCAGCTTAGTTTATGAAGGGGGGGGTACTGAAGCTTTCTTT

D: TRBD2
J: TRBJ2-1
V: TRBV12-3/TRBV12-4
size: many
CDR3: CASSLGTSGANEQFF
DNA: TGTGCCAGCAGTCTCGGGACTAGCGGGGCCAATGAGCAGTTCTTC

D: NA
J: TRBJ2-5
V: TRBV9
size: many
CDR3: CASSVISAQETQYF
DNA: TGTGCCAGCAGCGTAATATCAGCCCAAGAGACCCAGTACTTC

D: TRBD1
J: TRBJ2-1
V: TRBV5-1
size: many
CDR3: CASSLDQGATSNEQFF
DNA: TGCGCCAGCAGCTTGGATCAGGGGGCGACGTCAAATGAGCAGTTCTTC

D: NA
J: TRBJ1-5
V: TRBV5-5
size: many
CDR3: CASSFGEGKEGNQPQHF
DNA: TGTGCCAGCAGCTTTGGCGAGGGGAAGGAGGGCAATCAGCCCCAGCATTTT

D: NA
J: TRBJ1-1
V: TRBV20-1
size: many
CDR3: CSANPGVIEAFF
DNA: TGCAGTGCTAATCCAGGAGTAATAGAAGCTTTCTTT

D: TRBD1
J: TRBJ2-7
V: TRBV5-1
size: many
CDR3: CASSSVGTGRAEQYF
DNA: TGCGCCAGCAGCTCGGTAGGGACAGGACGGGCCGAGCAGTACTTC

D: NA
J: TRBJ2-3
V: TRBV7-6
size: many
CDR3: CASSPLAASSRTDTQYF
DNA: TGTGCCAGCAGCCCTTTGGCGGCTAGTAGTCGAACAGATACGCAGTATTTT

D: TRBD2
J: TRBJ2-2
V: TRBV7-6
size: many
CDR3: CASSFAGGRGTGELFF
DNA: TGTGCCAGCAGCTTCGCGGGGGGGCGTGGCACCGGGGAGCTGTTTTTT

D: NA
J: TRBJ1-2
V: TRBV12-3/TRBV12-4
size: many
CDR3: CASSADGGRRGYTF
DNA: TGTGCCAGCAGCGCGGATGGGGGGCGCCGAGGCTACACCTTC

D: NA
J: TRBJ1-2
V: TRBV29-1
size: many
CDR3: CSVDPGDTYGYTF
DNA: TGCAGCGTTGACCCAGGGGATACCTATGGCTACACCTTC

D: NA
J: TRBJ2-1
V: TRBV20-1
size: many
CDR3: CSARPRQYNEQFF
DNA: TGCAGTGCTAGACCCCGTCAATACAATGAGCAGTTCTTC

D: NA
J: TRBJ2-3
V: TRBV6-5
size: many
CDR3: CASSYTGAFDTQYF
DNA: TGTGCCAGCAGTTACACTGGGGCGTTCGATACGCAGTATTTT

D: NA
J: TRBJ1-1
V: TRBV6-2/TRBV6-3
size: many
CDR3: CASSYLSTGPNTEAFF
DNA: TGTGCCAGCAGTTACCTAAGTACAGGGCCGAACACTGAAGCTTTCTTT

D: NA
J: TRBJ2-5
V: TRBV5-6
size: many
CDR3: CASSRVEETQYF
DNA: TGTGCCAGCAGCCGCGTCGAAGAGACCCAGTACTTC

D: TRBD1
J: TRBJ2-7
V: TRBV4-1
size: many
CDR3: CASSQLPGQSYEQYF
DNA: TGCGCCAGCAGCCAACTCCCGGGACAGTCCTACGAGCAGTACTTC